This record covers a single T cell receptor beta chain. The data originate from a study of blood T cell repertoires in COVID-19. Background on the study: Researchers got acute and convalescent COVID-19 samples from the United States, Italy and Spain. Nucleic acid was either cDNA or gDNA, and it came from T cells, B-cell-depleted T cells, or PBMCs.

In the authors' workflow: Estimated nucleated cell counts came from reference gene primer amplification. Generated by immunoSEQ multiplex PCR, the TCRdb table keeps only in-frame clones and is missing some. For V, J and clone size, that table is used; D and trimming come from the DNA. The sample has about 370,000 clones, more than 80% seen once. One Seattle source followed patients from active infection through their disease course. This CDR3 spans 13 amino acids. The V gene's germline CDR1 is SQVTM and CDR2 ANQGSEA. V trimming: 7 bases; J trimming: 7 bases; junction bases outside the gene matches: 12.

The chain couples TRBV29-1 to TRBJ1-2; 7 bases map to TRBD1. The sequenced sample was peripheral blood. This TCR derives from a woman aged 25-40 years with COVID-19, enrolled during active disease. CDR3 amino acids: CSAFDRDGLGYTF. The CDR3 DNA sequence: TGCAGCGCCTTTGACAGGGACGGGCTTGGCTACACCTTC. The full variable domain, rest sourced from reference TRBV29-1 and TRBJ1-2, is SAVISQKPSRDICQRGTSLTIQCQVDSQVTMMFWYRQQPGQSLTLIATANQGSEATYESGFVIDKFPISRPNLTFSTLTVSNMSPEDSSIYLCSAFDRDGLGYTFGSGTRLTVV.